The clone carrying this T cell receptor (beta chain) has ten or more counts. This specimen belongs to a study of blood T cell repertoires in COVID-19. Germline CDR1 is SGHTA and CDR2 is FQGNSA. There are 15 residues in the CDR3. The J segment lost 8 bases and the V segment lost 1 base, leaving 9 bases of the junction unmatched. TCRdb's copy holds only in-frame clones and misses some; the assay was immunoSEQ multiplex PCR. The sample has around 160,000 clones, over 75% seen once; the top ten hold 1.2%. The rearrangement uses TRBV7-2 and TRBJ1-1; TRBD1 matches at 8 bases. Sequencing was carried out using PBMCs or T cells enriched from blood (not recorded which). The clonotype comes from a woman in her twenties or thirties with acute COVID-19. This chain's CDR3 is CASSLDLGQVGEAFF. In DNA, the CDR3 is TGTGCCAGCAGCTTAGACCTGGGACAGGTGGGAGAAGCTTTCTTT.